The entry below gives a single T cell receptor (beta chain) sequence along with its context. Its specificity is unknown. This record comes from a study of PD-L1 blockade in urothelial cancer. Sequencing was performed with immunoSEQ multiplex PCR; in TCRdb, only in-frame clones are kept and a portion is missing. The sample records about 57,000 clones, about 86% being singletons. The V and J ends lost 5 bases and 1 base respectively, with 17 bases between them. CDR3 length equals 16 residues. CDR1 SEHNR and CDR2 FQNEAQ come from the germline V gene (reference sequence). Study-level findings and limits: A below-median TCR clonality in blood before treatment predicted better survival.

This sequence originates from a man in his fifties or sixties with urothelial cancer. The chain recombines TRBV7-9 with TRBJ1-2; D is perhaps TRBD1 (5 bases). Sequenced material: PBMCs, taken around atezolizumab (anti-PD-L1) treatment. CDR3 sequence: CASSMPGADLNYGYTF. DNA of the CDR3: TGTGCCAGCAGCATGCCTGGGGCAGATCTTAACTATGGCTACACCTTC.